This is a list of T cell receptor beta chains from one sample in a study of blood T cell repertoires in COVID-19. Clones were read by immunoSEQ multiplex PCR, and TCRdb kept only the in-frame ones, dropping some. The sample has some 90,000 clones; 89% are singletons. Sequenced sample: peripheral blood. Receptors were obtained from a man over 45 with COVID-19, enrolled during active disease. Each CDR3 is given with its conserved first and last residue. D genes are given only for firm matches. Size is omitted from some rows. Given values are once, few, many or a class for expanded clones.

d_gene: .; abundance: once; v_gene: TRBV11-2; j_gene: TRBJ2-7; CDR3nt: TGTGCCAGCAGCCCGGGTCTCGAGCAGTACTTC; CDR3aa: CASSPGLEQYF
d_gene: .; abundance: .; v_gene: TRBV4-3; j_gene: TRBJ1-2; CDR3nt: TGCGCCAGCAGCGAACGCCAGGGGCTCTATGGCTACACCTTC; CDR3aa: CASSERQGLYGYTF
d_gene: TRBD1; abundance: .; v_gene: TRBV7-2; j_gene: TRBJ1-4; CDR3nt: TGTGCCAGCAGCGGAAACAGGGGGCGCGGTCTTAATGAAAAACTGTTTTTT; CDR3aa: CASSGNRGRGLNEKLFF
d_gene: TRBD1; abundance: .; v_gene: TRBV10-3; j_gene: TRBJ2-3; CDR3nt: TGTGCCATACGACAGGGCGGCACAGATACGCAGTATTTT; CDR3aa: CAIRQGGTDTQYF
d_gene: .; abundance: .; v_gene: TRBV7-2; j_gene: TRBJ2-2; CDR3nt: TGTGCCAGCAGCTTATTCCGGGGGACTAACACCGGGGAGCTGTTTTTT; CDR3aa: CASSLFRGTNTGELFF
d_gene: TRBD1; abundance: .; v_gene: TRBV2; j_gene: TRBJ1-5; CDR3nt: TGTGCCAGCAGTGGGCAATCCCTCGGACAGGGGAGCAATCAGCCCCAGCATTTT; CDR3aa: CASSGQSLGQGSNQPQHF
d_gene: TRBD2; abundance: .; v_gene: TRBV3-1/TRBV3-2; j_gene: TRBJ2-3; CDR3nt: TGTGCCAGCAGCCGGGGACTAGCGGGGGGGACAACGCAGTATTTT; CDR3aa: CASSRGLAGGTTQYF
d_gene: TRBD1; abundance: once; v_gene: TRBV5-5; j_gene: TRBJ1-2; CDR3nt: TGTGCCAGCAGCTTGACCCCGGGACAGGGGGCACGAGGCTACACCTTC; CDR3aa: CASSLTPGQGARGYTF
d_gene: TRBD1; abundance: .; v_gene: TRBV5-1; j_gene: TRBJ1-1; CDR3nt: TGCGCCAGCAGCTCTCAGGGGGCGAAGAACACTGAAGCTTTCTTT; CDR3aa: CASSSQGAKNTEAFF
d_gene: .; abundance: .; v_gene: TRBV4-3; j_gene: TRBJ2-2; CDR3nt: TGCGCCAGCAGCCAAGCTAGGACAGCCCACACCGGGGAGCTGTTTTTT; CDR3aa: CASSQARTAHTGELFF
d_gene: TRBD2; abundance: .; v_gene: TRBV6-1; j_gene: TRBJ2-7; CDR3nt: TGTGCCAGCAGTGAAGCTCGGGGGGCCTACGAGCAGTACTTC; CDR3aa: CASSEARGAYEQYF
d_gene: .; abundance: .; v_gene: TRBV2; j_gene: TRBJ1-2; CDR3nt: TGTGCCAGCAGTGGAGAAAGAGGGCAGAATCGTTTCCAGAATGGCTACACCTTC; CDR3aa: CASSGERGQNRFQNGYTF
d_gene: TRBD1; abundance: .; v_gene: TRBV18; j_gene: TRBJ2-5; CDR3nt: TGTGCCAGCTCACCACGACAGGGATACCAAGAGACCCAGTACTTC; CDR3aa: CASSPRQGYQETQYF
d_gene: TRBD2; abundance: .; v_gene: TRBV10-3; j_gene: TRBJ2-5; CDR3nt: TGTGCCATCAGTGAGAGGACTAGCGGGGCAGAGACCCAGTACTTC; CDR3aa: CAISERTSGAETQYF
d_gene: .; abundance: .; v_gene: TRBV5-1; j_gene: TRBJ2-5; CDR3nt: TGCGCCAGCAGCCGGGACATTCCCGGGGAGACCCAGTACTTC; CDR3aa: CASSRDIPGETQYF
d_gene: .; abundance: .; v_gene: TRBV6-6; j_gene: TRBJ1-1; CDR3nt: TGTGCCAGCAGCGGGGGTAATCGAATCACTGAAGCTTTCTTT; CDR3aa: CASSGGNRITEAFF
d_gene: .; abundance: .; v_gene: TRBV12-3/TRBV12-4; j_gene: TRBJ1-5; CDR3nt: TGTGCCAGCAGTTTATGGGCCGTCAGCCCCCAGCATTTT; CDR3aa: CASSLWAVSPQHF
d_gene: .; abundance: .; v_gene: TRBV2; j_gene: TRBJ1-1; CDR3nt: TGTGCCAGCGGATTAGACAAGAACACTGAAGCTTTCTTT; CDR3aa: CASGLDKNTEAFF
d_gene: .; abundance: .; v_gene: TRBV29-1; j_gene: TRBJ1-3; CDR3nt: TGCAGCGTTTTAAACTCTGGAAACACCATATATTTT; CDR3aa: CSVLNSGNTIYF
d_gene: .; abundance: .; v_gene: TRBV30; j_gene: TRBJ1-2; CDR3nt: TGTGCCTGGAGTGTGCACTCTACCGGGACTTCTGGCTACACCTTC; CDR3aa: CAWSVHSTGTSGYTF
d_gene: TRBD1; abundance: .; v_gene: TRBV18; j_gene: TRBJ1-4; CDR3nt: TGTGCCAGCTCGGACAGGGTTGCAACTAATGAAAAACTGTTTTTT; CDR3aa: CASSDRVATNEKLFF
d_gene: TRBD2; abundance: .; v_gene: TRBV12-5; j_gene: TRBJ2-1; CDR3nt: TGTGCTAGTGGTTTGGTAACTAGCGGGGTTGGGGATGAGCAGTTCTTC; CDR3aa: CASGLVTSGVGDEQFF
d_gene: .; abundance: .; v_gene: TRBV7-9; j_gene: TRBJ2-5; CDR3nt: TGTGCCAGCAGCCAGGGTCCACCTAACGAGACCCAGTACTTC; CDR3aa: CASSQGPPNETQYF
d_gene: .; abundance: .; v_gene: TRBV5-4; j_gene: TRBJ2-5; CDR3nt: TGTGCCAGCAGCTTGGCCGGCCAAATAGCGAACCAAGAGACCCAGTACTTC; CDR3aa: CASSLAGQIANQETQYF
d_gene: .; abundance: .; v_gene: TRBV30; j_gene: TRBJ1-4; CDR3nt: TGTGCCTGGAGCGCGTACAGGGCGACGTATGAAAAACTGTTTTTT; CDR3aa: CAWSAYRATYEKLFF
d_gene: .; abundance: .; v_gene: TRBV30; j_gene: TRBJ2-7; CDR3nt: TGTGCCTGGAGTGTTGGGGGCCCATACGAGCAGTACTTC; CDR3aa: CAWSVGGPYEQYF
d_gene: TRBD1; abundance: .; v_gene: TRBV10-3; j_gene: TRBJ1-1; CDR3nt: TGTGCCACTAGGGGGCAGGGAATGACCACTGAAGCTTTCTTT; CDR3aa: CATRGQGMTTEAFF
d_gene: .; abundance: .; v_gene: TRBV2; j_gene: TRBJ1-2; CDR3nt: TGTGCCAGCAGTGATATGGCACATTATGGCTACACCTTC; CDR3aa: CASSDMAHYGYTF
d_gene: TRBD1; abundance: .; v_gene: TRBV5-1; j_gene: TRBJ1-2; CDR3nt: TGCGCCAGCAGCTCGACAGGGGACTATGGCTACACCTTC; CDR3aa: CASSSTGDYGYTF
d_gene: .; abundance: .; v_gene: TRBV20-1; j_gene: TRBJ1-5; CDR3nt: TGCAGTGCTAGTGCGTATGGATCCGCAGGAAATCAGCCCCAGCATTTT; CDR3aa: CSASAYGSAGNQPQHF
d_gene: .; abundance: .; v_gene: TRBV9; j_gene: TRBJ1-2; CDR3nt: TGTGCCAGCAGCGCCCTAGCGCTCAGGGACTATGGCTACACCTTC; CDR3aa: CASSALALRDYGYTF
d_gene: TRBD1; abundance: .; v_gene: TRBV11-2; j_gene: TRBJ2-5; CDR3nt: TGTGCCAGCAGCTTACGACAGGGTTTCCAAGAGACCCAGTACTTC; CDR3aa: CASSLRQGFQETQYF
d_gene: .; abundance: .; v_gene: TRBV14; j_gene: TRBJ2-7; CDR3nt: TGTGCCAGCAGCCCAGCTAGCCTCGGCGAGCAGTACTTC; CDR3aa: CASSPASLGEQYF
d_gene: .; abundance: .; v_gene: TRBV7-2; j_gene: TRBJ2-7; CDR3nt: TGTGCCAGCAGCTTAGTGTCGGGGGACTCCTACGAGCAGTACTTC; CDR3aa: CASSLVSGDSYEQYF
d_gene: .; abundance: .; v_gene: TRBV5-1; j_gene: TRBJ2-1; CDR3nt: TGCGCCAGCTCCCCTCAGGGGCCCAACAATGAGCAGTTCTTC; CDR3aa: CASSPQGPNNEQFF
d_gene: .; abundance: .; v_gene: TRBV7-8; j_gene: TRBJ2-2; CDR3nt: TGTGCCAGCAGCTTAGCCGGGGGTGAGGAGACCGGGGAGCTGTTTTTT; CDR3aa: CASSLAGGEETGELFF
d_gene: .; abundance: .; v_gene: TRBV11-2; j_gene: TRBJ2-1; CDR3nt: TGTGCCAGCAGCTTGGTAAGGGGGTGGTACAATGAGCAGTTCTTC; CDR3aa: CASSLVRGWYNEQFF
d_gene: TRBD2; abundance: .; v_gene: TRBV7-8; j_gene: TRBJ2-3; CDR3nt: TGTGCCAGCAGGGAGCCGGGACTAGTCACAGATACGCAGTATTTT; CDR3aa: CASREPGLVTDTQYF
d_gene: .; abundance: .; v_gene: TRBV11-2; j_gene: TRBJ2-7; CDR3nt: TGTGCCAGCAGCTTAAATGCGCAGGGGATAGAGCAGTACTTC; CDR3aa: CASSLNAQGIEQYF
d_gene: TRBD1; abundance: .; v_gene: TRBV5-1; j_gene: TRBJ2-5; CDR3nt: TGCGCCAGCAGCTCTGGACAGGGCATCCAAGAGACCCAGTACTTC; CDR3aa: CASSSGQGIQETQYF
d_gene: .; abundance: .; v_gene: TRBV25-1; j_gene: TRBJ1-5; CDR3nt: TGTGCCAGCAGTGAATCGAGCAATCAGCCCCAGCATTTT; CDR3aa: CASSESSNQPQHF
d_gene: TRBD2; abundance: .; v_gene: TRBV19; j_gene: TRBJ2-2; CDR3nt: TGTGCCACCAAGCGGGGGGGCTACGGGGAGCTGTTTTTT; CDR3aa: CATKRGGYGELFF
d_gene: .; abundance: .; v_gene: TRBV5-5; j_gene: TRBJ1-3; CDR3nt: TGTGCCAGCAGCTTGGCCGGGGGCTCTGGAAACACCATATATTTT; CDR3aa: CASSLAGGSGNTIYF
d_gene: TRBD1; abundance: .; v_gene: TRBV7-2; j_gene: TRBJ2-7; CDR3nt: TGTGCCAGCAGCTTAACAGGGGGGCGAACCGACGAGCAGTACTTC; CDR3aa: CASSLTGGRTDEQYF
d_gene: .; abundance: .; v_gene: TRBV10-3; j_gene: TRBJ2-7; CDR3nt: TGTGCCACCAATACAGGCTACGAGCAGTACTTC; CDR3aa: CATNTGYEQYF
d_gene: .; abundance: few; v_gene: TRBV9; j_gene: TRBJ2-3; CDR3nt: TGTGCCAGCAGCGTTCTAGAGGGGGGGCGAAAAGATACGCAGTATTTT; CDR3aa: CASSVLEGGRKDTQYF
d_gene: .; abundance: .; v_gene: TRBV4-1; j_gene: TRBJ1-2; CDR3nt: TGCGCCAGCAGCCAATCGGCCCGGGAGAGGTACGATTATGGCTACACCTTC; CDR3aa: CASSQSARERYDYGYTF
d_gene: TRBD2; abundance: .; v_gene: TRBV4-2; j_gene: TRBJ2-5; CDR3nt: TGTGCCAGCAGCCAAGGACTAGCGGATGAGACCCAGTACTTC; CDR3aa: CASSQGLADETQYF